A single sample is the source of the 4 T cell receptor beta chains below, sequenced in a study of T cell clonality in common variable immunodeficiency. Using immunoSEQ multiplex PCR, the repertoire was profiled, and TCRdb retains in-frame clones only, with some absent. The sample yields 40,000 to 45,000 clones, without any singletons. Material: peripheral blood mononuclear cells. These receptors were taken from a person aged 18 to 75 in good health.

This clone was counted many times. The DNA ends 3 residues before the CDR3 does, and the rest of the CDR3 is filled in from the germline J gene. This sequence joins TRBV20-1 and TRBJ2-1, with 8 bases that match TRBD1. This CDR3 comprises 12 residues. Germline V gene data show CDR1 as DFQATT and CDR2 as SNEGSKA (reference sequence). Losses at the gene ends were 3 bases for V and 7 bases for J; bases not matched to a gene: 2. The CDR3 protein is CSARGQANEQFF. The CDR3 DNA, read in part, is TGCAGTGCTAGGGGACAGGCAAATGAG.

The table lists this clone with many counts. Coverage ceases 3 residues before the CDR3 finishes, and the germline J gene fills in the end. J is TRBJ2-7 and V is TRBV30, with TRBD1 matching 8 bases. Germline V lookup: CDR1 GTSNPN, CDR2 SVGIG (reference sequence). This CDR3 has 13 amino acids. Trimming cost V 3 bases and J 0 bases; bases outside gene matches: 1. Partial CDR3 DNA: TGTGCCTGGAGGACAGGGGCCTCCTACGAG. It specifies CAWRTGASYE. The entire CDR3 reads CAWRTGASYEQYF.

In its sample, this clone was seen many times. From the germline J gene comes the end of the CDR3, since the read stops 3 residues before it. The chain uses TRBV6-1 and TRBJ1-1; maybe TRBD1 (6 bases). Germline CDR1 is MNHNS and CDR2 is SASEGT. The CDR3 totals 14 residues. The covered CDR3 bases are TGTGCCAGCAGTGAAGTTTACCGGACAGCCGGA. It codes for CASSEVYRTAG. The whole CDR3 sequence reads CASSEVYRTAGAFF.

This clone was seen repeatedly, ten times or more. CDR3 bases read: TGTGCCAGCACCTCAAGAGGCCTCCGAGGCAACTACGAG. As protein: CASTSRGLRGNYE. The complete CDR3 protein is CASTSRGLRGNYEQYF. This chain links TRBV12-3 or TRBV12-4 with TRBJ2-7, with D hard to call. The DNA ends 3 residues before the CDR3 does, and the rest of the CDR3 is filled in from the germline J gene. The V and J ends lost 7 bases and 3 bases respectively, with 22 bases between them. The CDR3 is 16 residues long.